This TCR beta chain was identified in a study of T cells in Graves' hyperthyroidism and ophthalmopathy. Trimming removed 3 bases at V and 0 bases at J, with 8 bases between. The CDR3 runs to 14 residues. Germline assignment: CDR1 SNHLY and CDR2 FYNNEI. About this clonotype itself: This may stem from a read error, because a much larger clone lies one nucleotide away.

Authors of the study amplified TCR beta CDR3 regions from RNA transcripts. Carried out on the TCR CDR3, a first-round RT-PCR used the HTBI primer set. Each CDR3 protein is one row after TCRdb ran MiXCR on the multiplex PCR reads. Among approximately 300,000 distinct CDR3 sequences listed, 17% were seen once. V gene TRBV2 combines with J gene TRBJ1-1, with D possibly being TRBD1 (5 bases). Sequencing input: blood. The clonotype comes from a woman aged 55-69 years with Graves' ophthalmopathy. The CDR3 sequence: CASSDWGMNTEAFF. CDR3 in DNA: TGTGCCAGCAGTGACTGGGGCATGAACACTGAAGCTTTCTTT.